This is a list of T cell receptor beta chains from one sample in a study of Tregs in tolerant kidney transplant recipients. The method was immunoSEQ multiplex PCR; TCRdb's version includes in-frame clones alone and lacks a portion of them. The sample yields 35,000 to 55,000 clones, about 89% seen once. The source material was Tregs from blood. Receptors were obtained from a human donor in good health. Both conserved end residues are part of each CDR3. The D gene is left open where the match is weak. Part of the rows lack a size; the others show once, few, many or a class for expanded clones.

abundance	v_gene	d_gene	len	j_gene	CDR3aa	CDR3nt
-	TRBV27	-	20	TRBJ1-2	CASSLRGISGNTLRYYGYTF	TGTGCCAGCAGTTTAAGGGGTATTTCCGGGAACACCCTGAGATACTATGGCTACACCTTC
-	TRBV5-1	-	15	TRBJ1-3	CASRSLAASGNTIYF	TGCGCCAGCAGATCCCTCGCGGCTTCTGGAAACACCATATATTTT
-	TRBV7-6	-	14	TRBJ2-1	CASSLAGTGLKQFF	TGTGCCAGCAGCTTAGCCGGGACTGGATTAAAGCAGTTCTTC
-	TRBV19	-	12	TRBJ1-5	CASSNGLLEVDF	TGTGCCAGTAGTAACGGACTCTTGGAGGTGGATTTT
-	TRBV5-6	-	15	TRBJ1-1	CASSLQRRGGTEAFF	TGTGCCAGCAGCTTACAGAGACGGGGAGGCACTGAAGCTTTCTTT
few	TRBV7-9	-	16	TRBJ1-2	CASSSSQLRGGYGYTF	TGTGCCAGCAGCTCCAGTCAACTCAGGGGCGGCTATGGCTACACCTTC
-	TRBV18	-	12	TRBJ2-5	CASSPQVETQYF	TGTGCCAGCTCACCACAGGTAGAGACCCAGTACTTC
-	TRBV6-1	-	15	TRBJ1-6	CASSEARSINSPLHF	TGTGCCAGCAGTGAAGCCAGGTCAATTAATTCACCCCTCCACTTT
-	TRBV6-1	TRBD2	16	TRBJ2-3	CASSGGLADFTDTQYF	TGTGCCAGCAGTGGGGGACTAGCGGACTTCACAGATACGCAGTATTTT
-	TRBV5-1	-	14	TRBJ2-2	CASSLSIQGGELFF	TGCGCCAGCAGCTTGTCGATCCAAGGCGGGGAGCTGTTTTTT
-	TRBV2	TRBD2	15	TRBJ2-2	CASYSGGAVTGELFF	TGTGCCAGCTACAGCGGGGGGGCCGTAACCGGGGAGCTGTTTTTT
-	TRBV10-2	TRBD1	16	TRBJ2-7	CASSESLGRGLYEQYF	TGCGCCAGCAGTGAGTCGTTGGGCAGGGGGCTATACGAGCAGTACTTC
-	TRBV7-2	-	14	TRBJ1-4	CASSSGQGFEKLFF	TGTGCCAGCAGCTCAGGCCAGGGATTCGAAAAACTGTTTTTT
-	TRBV29-1	-	12	TRBJ2-3	CSVAGGTDTQYF	TGCAGCGTCGCTGGGGGCACAGATACGCAGTATTTT
-	TRBV19	TRBD1	11	TRBJ1-2	CASRQGDGYTF	TGTGCCAGTCGACAGGGCGATGGCTACACCTTC
-	TRBV5-6	-	15	TRBJ1-5	CASSLRRALSQPQHF	TGTGCCAGCAGCTTGAGAAGGGCGTTGTCTCAGCCCCAGCATTTT
-	TRBV14	-	13	TRBJ1-5	CASSQDMNQPQHF	TGTGCCAGCAGCCAAGATATGAATCAGCCCCAGCATTTT